The rows below give T cell receptor beta chains drawn from one sample of a study of blood T cell repertoires in COVID-19. Libraries were prepared by immunoSEQ multiplex PCR; TCRdb keeps only in-frame clonotypes and omits some of them. The data hold more than 150,000 clones, with around 87% observed a single time. Sequencing was carried out using peripheral blood. These receptors were taken from a man aged 50-60 years with acute or convalescent COVID-19. The CDR3 runs from the conserved cysteine through the conserved F or W.

J gene: TRBJ2-1
V gene: TRBV7-3
CDR3 length: 14
CDR3 protein: CASSRETSSDEQFF

J gene: TRBJ1-5
V gene: TRBV19
CDR3 length: 15
CDR3 protein: CASSIVSGSGQPQHF

J gene: TRBJ2-3
V gene: TRBV6-6
CDR3 length: 14
CDR3 protein: CASSYAGSTDTQYF

J gene: TRBJ1-5
V gene: TRBV5-5
CDR3 length: 16
CDR3 protein: CASSRGQGDSNQPQHF

J gene: TRBJ2-1
V gene: TRBV5-1
CDR3 length: 16
CDR3 protein: CASSTVTSGRGDEQFF

J gene: TRBJ2-7
V gene: TRBV27
CDR3 length: 13
CDR3 protein: CASSFQRDYEQYF

J gene: TRBJ2-7
V gene: TRBV28
CDR3 length: 15
CDR3 protein: CASTLRTGGSGEQYF

J gene: TRBJ1-2
V gene: TRBV28
CDR3 length: 15
CDR3 protein: CASTPLVGQLYGYTF

J gene: TRBJ1-3
V gene: TRBV30
CDR3 length: 13
CDR3 protein: CAWSLGEVFTIYF

J gene: TRBJ2-5
V gene: TRBV3-1/TRBV3-2
CDR3 length: 13
CDR3 protein: CASRPTGEETQYF

J gene: TRBJ1-3
V gene: TRBV9
CDR3 length: 14
CDR3 protein: CASSVSGSGNTIYF

J gene: TRBJ1-3
V gene: TRBV28
CDR3 length: 14
CDR3 protein: CASTAWGAGNTIYF

J gene: TRBJ2-1
V gene: TRBV20-1
CDR3 length: 16
CDR3 protein: CSASTSGRAPYNEQFF

J gene: TRBJ2-7
V gene: TRBV7-9
CDR3 length: 16
CDR3 protein: CASSSALDRGYYEQYF

J gene: TRBJ1-1
V gene: TRBV7-2
CDR3 length: 15
CDR3 protein: CASRTIQGVNTEAFF

J gene: TRBJ1-2
V gene: TRBV27
CDR3 length: 14
CDR3 protein: CASSSRTGKGGYTF

J gene: TRBJ2-7
V gene: TRBV11-2
CDR3 length: 13
CDR3 protein: CASSSRDTYEQYF

J gene: TRBJ2-5
V gene: TRBV5-1
CDR3 length: 14
CDR3 protein: CASSRGTQGETQYF

J gene: TRBJ2-3
V gene: TRBV5-1
CDR3 length: 15
CDR3 protein: CASSLAGGPSDTQYF

J gene: TRBJ2-5
V gene: TRBV27
CDR3 length: 15
CDR3 protein: CASSPGDSRVETQYF

J gene: TRBJ2-1
V gene: TRBV6-5
CDR3 length: 15
CDR3 protein: CASSYQPSGYNEQFF

J gene: TRBJ2-5
V gene: TRBV4-1
CDR3 length: 15
CDR3 protein: CASSTSTGVRETQYF

J gene: TRBJ1-1
V gene: TRBV2
CDR3 length: 13
CDR3 protein: CASSGDSEWEAFF

J gene: TRBJ2-4
V gene: TRBV6-2/TRBV6-3
CDR3 length: 18
CDR3 protein: CASSNRTRVAQGKNIQYF

J gene: TRBJ1-6
V gene: TRBV5-4
CDR3 length: 15
CDR3 protein: CASSPTRTGSSPLHF

J gene: TRBJ1-6
V gene: TRBV2
CDR3 length: 14
CDR3 protein: CASSEMKPNSPLHF

J gene: TRBJ1-3
V gene: TRBV6-2/TRBV6-3
CDR3 length: 18
CDR3 protein: CASSSLYRDTMDGNTIYF

J gene: TRBJ2-4
V gene: TRBV27
CDR3 length: 13
CDR3 protein: CASSSTGPNIQYF

J gene: TRBJ2-5
V gene: TRBV11-2
CDR3 length: 15
CDR3 protein: CASSPQAGEGETQYF